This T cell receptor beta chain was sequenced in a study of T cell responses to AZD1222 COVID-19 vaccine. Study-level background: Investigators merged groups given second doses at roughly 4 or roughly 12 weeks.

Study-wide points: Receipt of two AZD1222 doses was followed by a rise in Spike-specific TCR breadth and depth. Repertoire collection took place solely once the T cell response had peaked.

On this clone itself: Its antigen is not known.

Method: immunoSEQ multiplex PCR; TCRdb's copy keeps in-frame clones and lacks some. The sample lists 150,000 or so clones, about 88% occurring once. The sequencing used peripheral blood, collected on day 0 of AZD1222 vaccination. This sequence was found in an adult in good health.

DNA of the CDR3: TGCGCCAGCAGCTTGGAGGGTACAGGGTCAGCTTTCTTT. It is translated as CASSLEGTGSAFF. The chain couples TRBV5-1 to TRBJ1-1; maybe TRBD1 (6 bases). V was shortened by 0 bases and J by 10 bases, with 13 bases between the two germline ends. The germline V gene has CDR1 SGHRS and CDR2 YFSETQ. This CDR3 has 13 residues.